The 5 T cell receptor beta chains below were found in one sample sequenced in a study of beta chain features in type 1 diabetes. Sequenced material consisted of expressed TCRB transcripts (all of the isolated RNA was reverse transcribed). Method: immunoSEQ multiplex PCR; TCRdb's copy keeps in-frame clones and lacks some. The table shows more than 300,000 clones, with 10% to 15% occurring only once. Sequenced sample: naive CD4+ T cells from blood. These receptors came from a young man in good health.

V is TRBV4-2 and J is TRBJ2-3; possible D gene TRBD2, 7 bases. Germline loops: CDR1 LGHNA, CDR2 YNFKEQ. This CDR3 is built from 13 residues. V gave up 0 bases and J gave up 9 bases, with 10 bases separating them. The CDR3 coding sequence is TGTGCCAGCAGCCAAGATAGGGGGGGAACGCAGTATTTT. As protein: CASSQDRGGTQYF.

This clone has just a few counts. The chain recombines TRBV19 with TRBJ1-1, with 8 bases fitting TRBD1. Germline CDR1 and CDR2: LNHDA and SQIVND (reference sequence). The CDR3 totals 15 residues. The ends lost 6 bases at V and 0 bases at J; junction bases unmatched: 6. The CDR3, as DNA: TGTGCCAGTAGCGGGACAGGCTTTATGAACACTGAAGCTTTCTTT. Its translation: CASSGTGFMNTEAFF.

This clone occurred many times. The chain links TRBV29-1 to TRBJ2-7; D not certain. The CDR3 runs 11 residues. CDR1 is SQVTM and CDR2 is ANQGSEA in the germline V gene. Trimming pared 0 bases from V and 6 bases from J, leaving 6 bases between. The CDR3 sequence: CSVEDPGEQYF. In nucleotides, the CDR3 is TGCAGCGTTGAAGATCCCGGCGAGCAGTACTTC.

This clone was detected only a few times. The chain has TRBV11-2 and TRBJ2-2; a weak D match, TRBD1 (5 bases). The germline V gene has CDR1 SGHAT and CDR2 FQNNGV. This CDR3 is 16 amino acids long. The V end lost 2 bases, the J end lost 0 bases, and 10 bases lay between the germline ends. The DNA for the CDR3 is TGTGCCAGCAGCTTAAACTGGGGCGCGAACACCGGGGAGCTGTTTTTT. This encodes CASSLNWGANTGELFF.

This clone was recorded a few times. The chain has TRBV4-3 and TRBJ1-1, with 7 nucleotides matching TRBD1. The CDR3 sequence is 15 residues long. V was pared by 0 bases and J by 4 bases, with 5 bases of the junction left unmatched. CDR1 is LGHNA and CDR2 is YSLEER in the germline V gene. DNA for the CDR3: TGCGCCAGCAGCCAAGAGTCGGACAGGAGCACTGAAGCTTTCTTT. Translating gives CASSQESDRSTEAFF.